This T cell receptor (beta chain) was sequenced during a study of cytomegalovirus exposure and HLA in healthy donors. Study-level results: A later analysis reportedly identified an Asian-associated ancestry cluster as carrying fewer N-insertions than the roughly 700-donor mean.

PCR involved 60 Vbeta and 13 Jbeta primers. The method was immunoSEQ multiplex PCR; TCRdb's version includes in-frame clones alone and lacks a portion of them. The profile shows more than 140,000 clones, roughly 82% of them singletons. CDR1 is WNHNN and CDR2 is SYGVQD in the germline V gene (reference sequence). V was trimmed by 3 bases and J by 4 bases, leaving 15 bases between them. The CDR3 length is 15 residues. In this sample, this clone turned up once. Its matching antigen is unknown. The sequence came from a man younger than 30 in good health and CMV-seropositive. The chain links TRBV10-1 to TRBJ1-1; a weak D match, TRBD1 (5 bases). The sequencing sample was made of PBMCs. DNA for the CDR3: TGCGCCAGCAGTGAAGGCGGTGGGGGGAGCACTGAAGCTTTCTTT. Translated: CASSEGGGGSTEAFF.